This section outlines one TCR beta chain sequence together with its context. V lost 1 base and J lost 6, with 10 bases in between. The CDR3 has 14 amino acids. CDR1 and CDR2 (germline): SEHNR, FQNEAQ (reference sequence). Enrolled through a virtual design, the participants were between about 18 and 100 years of age and came from 24 US areas. This record belongs to a study of blood T cell repertoires in COVID-19. Study summary: The United States, Italy and Spain provided the acute and convalescent COVID-19 samples.

Generated by immunoSEQ multiplex PCR, the TCRdb table keeps only in-frame clones and is missing some. The profile shows almost 400,000 clones, approximately 88% of them singletons. This clonotype was sampled from a woman between 25 and 40 years old with acute COVID-19. What was sequenced was PBMCs or T cells enriched from blood (not recorded which). This sequence joins TRBV7-9 and TRBJ2-1; perhaps TRBD1 as D (5 bases). The CDR3 spells CASSLVAGSNEQFF. The CDR3 bases are TGTGCCAGCAGCTTAGTGGCAGGGTCCAATGAGCAGTTCTTC. Full variable domain (outside the CDR3, taken from reference TRBV7-9 and TRBJ2-1): DTGVSQNPRHKITKRGQNVTFRCDPISEHNRLYWYRQTLGQGPEFLTYFQNEAQLEKSRLLSDRFSAERPKGSFSTLEIQRTEQGDSAMYLCASSLVAGSNEQFFGPGTRLTVL.